These T cell receptor beta chains were read from a single sample in a study of OX40 agonist ivuxolimab in advanced cancers. Profiling relied on immunoSEQ multiplex PCR, and the TCRdb table lists in-frame clones only, not all of them. The sample carries some 96,000 clones, around 93% recorded once. The source was CD4+ or CD8+ T cells sorted from blood, collected in a trial of the OX40 agonist ivuxolimab. The receptors were gathered from an adult with an advanced solid tumor such as melanoma, head and neck, liver or kidney cancer. CDR3s include the opening cysteine and the closing phenylalanine or tryptophan. The D gene is left open where the match is weak. Clone sizes are given selectively: once, few, many, or a class where the clone is expanded.

V gene	clone size	J gene	D gene	CDR3 DNA	CDR3 protein
TRBV10-3	.	TRBJ2-2	.	TGTGCCATCAGTGATCCGGGGGCGCGCACCGGGGAGCTGTTTTTT	CAISDPGARTGELFF
TRBV30	.	TRBJ2-5	.	TGTGCCTGGATTGGATCATCCACCTTCGAGACCCAGTACTTC	CAWIGSSTFETQYF
TRBV9	.	TRBJ2-7	TRBD1	TGTGCCAGCAGCCGGGACAGGGGAACCTACGAGCAGTACTTC	CASSRDRGTYEQYF
TRBV15	.	TRBJ1-1	.	TGTGCCACTCGCCGGGCCCCGAACACTGAAGCTTTCTTT	CATRRAPNTEAFF
TRBV5-8	.	TRBJ2-7	TRBD1	TGTGCCAGCAGCCTAAAGACAGGGTCCTACGAGCAGTACTTC	CASSLKTGSYEQYF
TRBV30	.	TRBJ1-2	.	TGTGCCTGGAGCAGGCTTTCGACAGGAAACTATGGCTACACCTTC	CAWSRLSTGNYGYTF
TRBV9	.	TRBJ1-5	.	TGTGCCAGCAGCGTAGAAAGCAATCAGCCCCAGCATTTT	CASSVESNQPQHF
TRBV7-9	.	TRBJ2-1	.	TGTGCCAGCAATGGGCTGGAGCGGGCGTACAATGAGCAGTTCTTC	CASNGLERAYNEQFF
TRBV9	.	TRBJ2-6	.	TGTGCCAGCAGCGCACAGGGCTCTGGGGCCAACGTCCTGACTTTC	CASSAQGSGANVLTF
TRBV14	.	TRBJ2-1	TRBD2	TGTGCCAGCAGCCTATGGGACTACCAGAGCTCCTACAATGAGCAGTTCTTC	CASSLWDYQSSYNEQFF
TRBV9	.	TRBJ2-1	TRBD2	TGTGCCAGCAGCGTAGGCCCCCCCGGGGGGGGGCTTGAGCAGTTCTTC	CASSVGPPGGGLEQFF
TRBV4-3	.	TRBJ1-2	TRBD1	TGCGCCAGCAGCCAAGATCTAGGACAGGGGGCATATGGCTACACCTTC	CASSQDLGQGAYGYTF
TRBV11-3	.	TRBJ2-1	TRBD2	TGTGCCAGCACCGTAGCGGGAGGCTCCTACAATGAGCAGTTCTTC	CASTVAGGSYNEQFF
TRBV21-1	.	TRBJ1-1	.	TGTGCCAGCAGCTGTGGGACTGAAGCTTTCTTT	CASSCGTEAFF
TRBV5-8	.	TRBJ1-1	.	TGTGCCAGCAGCTTGGCAGGGGCGAGAGGTGAAGCTTTCTTT	CASSLAGARGEAFF
TRBV4-2	.	TRBJ1-5	TRBD1	TGTGCCAGCAGCCAGGACAGGGCTTCCCAGCCCCAGCATTTT	CASSQDRASQPQHF
TRBV7-9	once	TRBJ1-5	TRBD1	TGTGCCAGCAGCTTAGGAACTGGACAGGGCGGTCAGCCCCAGCATTTT	CASSLGTGQGGQPQHF
TRBV7-9	.	TRBJ2-3	TRBD1	TGTGCCAGCAGCTGGGACAGGGGGACAGATACGCAGTATTTT	CASSWDRGTDTQYF
TRBV15	.	TRBJ2-7	.	TGTGCCACCAGCAGTTTGGTGGGCGGAGGGAGAGAGCAGTACTTC	CATSSLVGGGREQYF
TRBV6-5	.	TRBJ2-1	TRBD2	TGTGCCAGCATGGCGGGAGGTTACAATGAGCAGTTCTTC	CASMAGGYNEQFF
TRBV7-2	once	TRBJ2-1	TRBD2	TGTGCCAGCAGCTCCGCTTTGGGTAGCGGGCGAACCTACAATGAGCAGTTCTTC	CASSSALGSGRTYNEQFF
TRBV6-1	.	TRBJ1-5	TRBD1	TGTGCCAGCAGACCAGGGGGGCAGCCCCAGCATTTT	CASRPGGQPQHF
TRBV19	once	TRBJ1-5	.	TGTGCCAGTAGTATAGTGGGGGAGAATCAGCCCCAGCATTTT	CASSIVGENQPQHF
TRBV11-3	once	TRBJ2-3	.	TGTGCCAGCAGCTTAGGGGGTCCCGTGGATACGCAGTATTTT	CASSLGGPVDTQYF
TRBV7-2	.	TRBJ2-5	.	TGTGCCAGCAGTCCAGACCCTAACCAAGAGACCCAGTACTTC	CASSPDPNQETQYF
TRBV27	.	TRBJ2-7	.	TGTGCCAGCAGTTTCTACGGCCACGAGCAGTACTTC	CASSFYGHEQYF
TRBV4-3	.	TRBJ2-1	.	TGCGCCAGCTCCGACAGGCCGCGGAATGAGCAGTTCTTC	CASSDRPRNEQFF
TRBV19	.	TRBJ2-2	TRBD1	TGTGCCAGTAGTATAGGGGGACAGGGAAGGGTCGGGGAGCTGTTTTTT	CASSIGGQGRVGELFF
TRBV5-1	.	TRBJ2-1	.	TGCGCCAGCAGCTCCCCGAGGGAGCGGGTGTATAATGAGCAGTTCTTC	CASSSPRERVYNEQFF
TRBV30	.	TRBJ1-1	.	TGTGCCTGGAATCCCCAGGGGAGGCTCGAAGCTTTCTTT	CAWNPQGRLEAFF
TRBV6-5	.	TRBJ1-1	TRBD1	TGTGCCAGCAGTTACAGGGGGCCCACTGAAGCTTTCTTT	CASSYRGPTEAFF
TRBV5-1	.	TRBJ2-1	.	TGCGCCAGCAGCTTGGCCCCCTCCTACAATGAGCAGTTCTTC	CASSLAPSYNEQFF
TRBV7-7	.	TRBJ2-7	.	TGTGCTAGCAGCTTAGGTCCGGACTATAACGAGCAGTACTTC	CASSLGPDYNEQYF
TRBV5-1	.	TRBJ1-5	TRBD1	TGCGCCAGCAGTCAGGGGGCAGATCAGCCCCAGCATTTT	CASSQGADQPQHF
TRBV5-1	.	TRBJ2-1	TRBD1	TGCGCCAGCAGCAGACAGGGGGCGTACAATGAGCAGTTCTTC	CASSRQGAYNEQFF
TRBV6-1	.	TRBJ2-1	.	TGTGCCAGCAGTGCCCAGCTGGATTTGGGTGAGCAGTTCTTC	CASSAQLDLGEQFF
TRBV7-9	.	TRBJ2-7	.	TGTGCCAGCAGCTACAGGGCAAGGGAGCAGTACTTC	CASSYRAREQYF
TRBV28	.	TRBJ1-2	TRBD1	TGTGCCAGCAGACCCACAGGGGGCCGTGGGTATGGCTACACCTTC	CASRPTGGRGYGYTF
TRBV7-8	.	TRBJ1-1	.	TGTGCCAGCAGCTTAGGGGCGTGGGGCGGTGAAGCTTTCTTT	CASSLGAWGGEAFF
TRBV5-4	.	TRBJ1-5	.	TGTGCCAGCAGCTTGGGACTCGAGGGCAATCAGCCCCAGCATTTT	CASSLGLEGNQPQHF
TRBV15	.	TRBJ2-3	.	TGTGCCACCAGAGGCGTCGGGAAAACAGATACGCAGTATTTT	CATRGVGKTDTQYF
TRBV28	.	TRBJ1-2	TRBD1	TGTGCCAGCAGTCGGGGGAGAGGGACAGGGGGATACGGCTACACCTTC	CASSRGRGTGGYGYTF
TRBV14	.	TRBJ2-3	TRBD2	TGTGCCAGCAGCCCTGGACTAGCGGGAGCGGGCGCAGATACGCAGTATTTT	CASSPGLAGAGADTQYF
TRBV27	few	TRBJ1-5	.	TGTGCCAGCAGTTTACGGTCAGCCACCGATCAGCCCCAGCATTTT	CASSLRSATDQPQHF
TRBV5-1	once	TRBJ2-1	.	TGCGCCAGCAGCTTGGGGCAGGCCAATGAGCAGTTCTTC	CASSLGQANEQFF
TRBV29-1	.	TRBJ2-5	.	TGCAGCGTTGAAGATTATCGGAGGGGGAGGGAGACCCAGTACTTC	CSVEDYRRGRETQYF
TRBV7-8	.	TRBJ1-4	.	TGTGCCAGCAGCCGAAGCCGACCGCAGCCTAATGAAAAACTGTTTTTT	CASSRSRPQPNEKLFF
TRBV5-1	.	TRBJ1-2	.	TGCGCCAGCAGCTTGGATCACGGAAACTATGGCTACACCTTC	CASSLDHGNYGYTF
TRBV7-2	.	TRBJ2-1	TRBD2	TGTGCCGCCCGGGGGACTAGCTATGAGCAGTTCTTC	CAARGTSYEQFF
TRBV5-1	once	TRBJ2-2	TRBD1	TGCGCCGGCCGACAGGGGTTAGGCACCGGGGAGCTGTTTTTT	CAGRQGLGTGELFF
TRBV7-6	.	TRBJ2-3	TRBD2	TGTGCCAGCAGCGCCGACAGACTAGCGGGCACAGATACGCAGTATTTT	CASSADRLAGTDTQYF
TRBV9	.	TRBJ2-2	.	TGTGCCAGCAGCGTAGCGGGAGCGGGCACCGGGGAGCTGTTTTTT	CASSVAGAGTGELFF
TRBV9	.	TRBJ1-4	.	TGTGCCAGTAACGGTGGATCTAATGAAAAACTGTTTTTT	CASNGGSNEKLFF
TRBV25-1	.	TRBJ2-5	TRBD2	TGTGCCAGCAGTCCCGTGGGACTAGCGGGAGAAGAGACCCAGTACTTC	CASSPVGLAGEETQYF
TRBV6-4	.	TRBJ2-1	.	TGTGCCAGCAGTCCGGACGGCGCGGGTGAGCAGTTCTTC	CASSPDGAGEQFF
TRBV27	.	TRBJ2-7	TRBD1	TGTGCCAGCAGTTTAAAGGGGGCGCATTACGAGCAGTACTTC	CASSLKGAHYEQYF
TRBV25-1	.	TRBJ2-3	.	TGTGCCAGCAGTGCCCCTGCGCCGGATACGCAGTATTTT	CASSAPAPDTQYF
TRBV5-6	.	TRBJ2-7	.	TGTGCCAGCAGCTATAACAGGGACTACGAGCAGTACTTC	CASSYNRDYEQYF